The rows below give T cell receptor beta chains drawn from one sample of a study of blood T cell repertoires in COVID-19. Data came from immunoSEQ multiplex PCR; TCRdb stores just in-frame clones and leaves some out. The sample records approximately 200,000 clones, 88% being singletons. The sample comprised peripheral blood. Receptors were obtained from a man in his sixties or seventies with acute or convalescent COVID-19. CDR3s leave out the opening cysteine and the closing phenylalanine or tryptophan. Fields, in order: V gene, J gene, CDR3 protein.

>TRBV11-2|TRBJ2-5
ASSSHRGETQY
>TRBV10-2|TRBJ2-1
ASTLAGVGNEQF
>TRBV27|TRBJ2-7
ASRTTGGGYEQY
>TRBV19|TRBJ2-5
ASSIPEETQY
>TRBV14|TRBJ1-1
ASSLLDRGEAF
>TRBV7-9|TRBJ2-2
ASSVRDRALRTGELF
>TRBV12-5|TRBJ2-7
ASGRGSLYEQY
>TRBV5-4|TRBJ2-1
ASSLMGPNNNEQF
>TRBV7-9|TRBJ2-2
ASRTVEITGELF
>TRBV6-4|TRBJ2-2
ASSVEGNTGELF